The rows below give T cell receptor beta chains drawn from one sample of a study of CD8 T cells in ankylosing spondylitis. TCRdb itself ran the 5' RACE reads through MiXCR, one entry per CDR3 protein. The data contain hundreds of thousands of distinct CDR3 sequences, roughly a quarter of them singletons. The sequenced sample was blood, either unsorted or a sorted T cell fraction (not recorded which). Receptors originate from a male donor with ankylosing spondylitis. CDR3s include the opening cysteine and the closing phenylalanine or tryptophan. A D gene is named only where the DNA matches it firmly. A row's size may be missing; if present it is once, few, many or a size class.

D,V,size,J,DNA,CDR3
NA,TRBV5-1,NA,TRBJ1-5,TGCGCCAGCAGCCCTGGGACGGGAAAGACAGAGGCCCAGCATTTT,CASSPGTGKTEAQHF
TRBD2,TRBV7-2,NA,TRBJ2-2,TGTGCCAGCAGCTCCCGACTAGCGGGGTCCACCGGGGAGCTGTTTTTT,CASSSRLAGSTGELFF
NA,TRBV20-1,NA,TRBJ1-4,TGCAGTGCTAGAGTAACAGGCCCGGGTGAAAAACTGTTTTTT,CSARVTGPGEKLFF
NA,TRBV20-1,NA,TRBJ2-5,TGCAGTGCTAGCCGTCCGGGAGTGTACCAAGAGACCCAGTACTTC,CSASRPGVYQETQYF
NA,TRBV5-1,few,TRBJ2-3,TGCGCCAGCAGCCTGTCCCCGGCTAGCATACGCACAGATACGCAGTATTTT,CASSLSPASIRTDTQYF
TRBD1,TRBV3-1,many,TRBJ1-6,TGTGCCAGCAGTTTGGGACAGGGAGGATCACCCCTCCACTTT,CASSLGQGGSPLHF
NA,TRBV18,NA,TRBJ1-6,TGTGCCAGCTCACCCGGGATTGATAATTCACCCCTCCACTTT,CASSPGIDNSPLHF
NA,TRBV11-2,NA,TRBJ1-1,TGTGCCAGCAGCTTGCCGAGAGTGGAACGGGAGAACACTGAAGCTTTCTTT,CASSLPRVERENTEAFF
NA,TRBV29-1,NA,TRBJ1-2,TGCAGCGTTGAAGACCCTCGGGGGCAGGGCGTCTATGGCTACACCTTC,CSVEDPRGQGVYGYTF
TRBD1,TRBV29-1,few,TRBJ2-7,TGCAGCGTGGGACAGGGGGCTTACGAGCAGTACTTC,CSVGQGAYEQYF
NA,TRBV20-1,few,TRBJ2-1,TGCAGTGCTAGAGATGAGGAGGGAGGCAATGAGCAGTTCTTC,CSARDEEGGNEQFF
TRBD2,TRBV20-1,few,TRBJ2-5,TGCAGTGCTCGGACTAGCGGGAACCAAGAGACCCAGTACTTC,CSARTSGNQETQYF
TRBD1,TRBV10-2,NA,TRBJ2-7,TGCGCCAGCAGGGGGACAGGTGGTTCCTACGAGCAGTACTTC,CASRGTGGSYEQYF
TRBD1,TRBV5-1,NA,TRBJ1-2,TGCGCCAGCAGCTTGGGTGGGACAGGGGGTGTCTACACCTTC,CASSLGGTGGVYTF
NA,TRBV5-1,many,TRBJ2-2,TGCGCCAGCAGCTTGGGGGCCTTGAACACCGGGGAGCTGTTTTTT,CASSLGALNTGELFF
NA,TRBV15,many,TRBJ1-1,TGTGCCACCAGCAGAGATCGCATCATGAACACTGAAGCTTTCTTT,CATSRDRIMNTEAFF
TRBD1,TRBV12-3/TRBV12-4,NA,TRBJ1-2,TGTGCCAGCAGGGAAACAGGGGCGGACTATGGCTACACCTTC,CASRETGADYGYTF